This TCR beta chain was found in a study of blood T cells in healthy people across ages (dated by TCRdb to 2015 to 2017). About the investigation overall: In model experiments, template switching captured about one uniquely barcoded TCR beta cDNA molecule for every two T cells. The donors were divided into four age groups: young (average around 17 years), middle-aged (approximately 41), aged (roughly 60) and long-lived (roughly 82). For two donors (one aged 18 to 29 and one aged 80 or older), the study analyzed two additional independent replicas of 1 million unique cDNA reads from the same blood draw. Using deep sequencing normalized with unique cDNA molecular identifiers, the study measured how TCR beta repertoire diversity changes with age. Donors of different ages were randomly distributed across sequencing lanes to avoid experimental bias. What the study reported, not specific to this receptor: Since profiling was done on bulk unsorted PBMCs, naive and antigen-experienced compartments could not be conclusively compared. As age increased, observed TCR beta diversity per million T cells dropped in a roughly linear way, and a significant reduction was already evident by age approximately 40. Donor CMV infection status was unknown, potentially confounding age-related changes in expanded clonotypes. Estimates of total diversity based on one million sequenced T cells were regarded as lower bounds and as underestimates. Compared with the aged group, more naive CD4+ T cells, fewer expanded clones and increased TCR diversity were shown by the long-lived group, suggesting age selection. There was a strong correlation between observed TCR beta diversity and the percentage of naive T cells measured by flow cytometry.

The library relied on 5' RACE. These reads were obtained on an Illumina HiSeq 2500. A second PCR of about 6 to 12 cycles was run with a J-beta primer mix and a sample-barcoded 5' primer. A template-switch 5' adaptor carrying 12 random nucleotides introduced a unique molecular identifier onto each TCR beta cDNA molecule. Each sample yielded at least 3 million CDR3-containing paired-end reads. The Mint cDNA synthesis kit, primed by a TRBC-specific oligonucleotide, was used to synthesize first-strand cDNA from all RNA. Following uracil-DNA glycosylase treatment, a first 18-cycle PCR with universal primers M1SS and BC2_uni_R was performed on all cDNA. Under the source paper's analysis protocol: Each sample was normalized by randomly selecting 1 million high-quality reads, each carrying a distinct molecular identifier. Reads sharing molecular identifiers were discarded rather than binned into consensus sequences. MiTCR, with a Q25 quality threshold and the strictest error-elimination algorithm, was used for CDR3 identification, clonotype clustering and error correction. A nonparametric unseen species model with Euler transformation was used to estimate lower-bound total TCR beta diversity. TCRdb itself trimmed the public reads at Q25 with fastp, ran MiXCR and retained productive beta chains. Under each unique CDR3 protein, matching rows form one entry showing the most common genes and DNA. These V and J calls derive from TCRdb rather than the authors' analysis. The sample table holds about 800,000 distinct CDR3 sequences, of which 58% were seen once. 22% of the sample comes from the top ten.

From the germline V gene (reference sequence), CDR1 is DFQATT and CDR2 is SNEGSKA. The CDR3 contains 14 residues, cysteine and phenylalanine counted. Kept here is only the CDR3 DNA, which spans 42 bases and is read in frame from base 1. Clipping removes 3 bases from V and 5 bases from J, with 7 as the unmatched junction base count. Only a few counts were recorded for this clonotype. No antigen is known for it. The input lacks base qualities; no much larger clone sits a single base away. The roughly 38 donors, aged roughly 6 to 100 years, were systemically healthy Caucasian individuals from Russia. Roughly 10 milliliters of peripheral blood were drawn from each donor into EDTA-treated Vacutainer tubes. Ficoll-Paque density-gradient centrifugation was used to isolate PBMCs, with at least 6.5 million per sample. Total RNA was extracted from PBMCs with Trizol reagent, with at least 6 micrograms obtained per sample. For every donor, flow cytometry on a PBMC aliquot measured the percentage of naive CD45RAhigh/CD27high T cells.

The sequenced sample consisted of blood. The clonotype was recovered from a man under 40 in good health. The chain employs TRBV20-1 and TRBJ2-1, with 7 bases aligning to TRBD1. The DNA is as follows: TGCAGTGCTAGGGTCGGGGACAGTAACAATGAGCAGTTCTTC. This sequence encodes CSARVGDSNNEQFF.